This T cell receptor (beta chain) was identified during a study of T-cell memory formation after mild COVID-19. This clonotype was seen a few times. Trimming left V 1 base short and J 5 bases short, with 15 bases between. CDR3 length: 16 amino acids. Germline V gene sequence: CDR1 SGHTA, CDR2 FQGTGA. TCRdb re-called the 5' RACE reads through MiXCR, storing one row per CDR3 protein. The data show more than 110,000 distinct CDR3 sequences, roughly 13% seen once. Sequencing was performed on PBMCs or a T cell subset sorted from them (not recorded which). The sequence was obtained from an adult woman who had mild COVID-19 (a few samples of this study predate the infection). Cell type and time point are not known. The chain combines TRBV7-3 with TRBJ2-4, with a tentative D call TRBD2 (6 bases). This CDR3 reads CASSLNADWGENIQYF. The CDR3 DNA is TGTGCCAGCAGCTTAAACGCCGATTGGGGGGAAAACATTCAGTACTTC. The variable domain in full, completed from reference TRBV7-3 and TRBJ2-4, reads GAGVSQTPSNKVTEKGKYVELRCDPISGHTALYWYRQSLGQGPEFLIYFQGTGAADDSGLPNDRFFAVRPEGSVSTLKIQRTERGDSAVYLCASSLNADWGENIQYFGAGTRLSVL.